These T cell receptor beta chains were read from a single sample in a study of pediatric ulcerative colitis. Some clones are missing from TCRdb's copy, which holds only in-frame ones; the method was immunoSEQ multiplex PCR. The sample includes approximately 11,000 clones, 75% to 85% seen only once; the top ten take 3% to 4%. Sequencing used gut tissue. These receptors came from a girl between 5 and 17 years old who was a control in a study of pediatric ulcerative colitis. Both conserved end residues are part of each CDR3. A D gene is named only where the DNA matches it firmly. Not all rows give a size; the values are once, few, many and, for expanded clones, a class.

J gene | clone size | D gene | V gene | CDR3 DNA | CDR3 protein
TRBJ2-1 | NA | NA | TRBV6-5 | TGTGCCAGCAGGTTAGACAGGACTACATACAATGAGCAGTTCTTC | CASRLDRTTYNEQFF
TRBJ1-1 | NA | NA | TRBV5-1 | TGCGCCAGCAGCCTAATCCCCCCCGGGAGTCAAGGAGCTGAAGCTTTCTTT | CASSLIPPGSQGAEAFF
TRBJ2-7 | NA | NA | TRBV27 | TGTGCCAGCTCGTGGGGGACGCAGGGGTACGAGCAGTACTTC | CASSWGTQGYEQYF
TRBJ2-7 | NA | NA | TRBV27 | TGTGCCAGCAGTTACCCAGGCACCTACGAGCAGTACTTC | CASSYPGTYEQYF
TRBJ1-3 | few | NA | TRBV9 | TGTGCCAGCAGCGTCCGGGATTGTTGCTCTGGAAACACCATATATTTT | CASSVRDCCSGNTIYF
TRBJ1-5 | NA | NA | TRBV27 | TGTGCCAGCAGTTTTGATCCCTATAGCAATCAGCCCCAGCATTTT | CASSFDPYSNQPQHF
TRBJ2-3 | NA | TRBD2 | TRBV4-2 | TGTGCCAGCAGCCACCAGACTAGCGGGAGAACAGATACGCAGTATTTT | CASSHQTSGRTDTQYF
TRBJ2-7 | NA | NA | TRBV7-2 | TGTGCCAGCAGCCTGGCTAGCGCAAGCTCCTACGAGCAGTACTTC | CASSLASASSYEQYF
TRBJ1-2 | NA | NA | TRBV19 | TGTGCCAGTAGTATAGTGGGTCCGGAGGTTTCCCCACATGGCTACACCTTC | CASSIVGPEVSPHGYTF
TRBJ1-1 | few | TRBD1 | TRBV6-4 | TGTGCCAGCAGTTCCGGACAGGGGGCAACTGAAGCTTTCTTT | CASSSGQGATEAFF
TRBJ2-3 | NA | TRBD2 | TRBV28 | TGTGCCAGCAGTAGGCCTAGTAGCGGGAGGACAGCGACAGATACGCAGTATTTT | CASSRPSSGRTATDTQYF
TRBJ1-4 | NA | NA | TRBV11-2 | TGTGCCAGCAGCTTGGTGGGGGCTAATGAAAAACTGTTTTTT | CASSLVGANEKLFF
TRBJ1-6 | NA | NA | TRBV10-3 | TGTGCCATGCGACAGTCTCGTGATTCACCCCTCCACTTT | CAMRQSRDSPLHF
TRBJ2-7 | NA | TRBD1 | TRBV6-5 | TGTGCCAGCAGTTACTCGGAGACAGGGGGCTACGAGCAGTACTTC | CASSYSETGGYEQYF
TRBJ1-1 | NA | TRBD1 | TRBV9 | TGTGCCAGCAGCGCACAGGGGAGGAACACTGAAGCTTTCTTT | CASSAQGRNTEAFF
TRBJ1-1 | NA | TRBD1 | TRBV30 | TGTGCCTGGAGTGTGGGACAGAGGACTGAAGCTTTCTTT | CAWSVGQRTEAFF
TRBJ2-2 | NA | NA | TRBV4-1 | TGCGCCAGCAGCCAAGTCACCGGGGAGCTGTTTTTT | CASSQVTGELFF
TRBJ2-7 | NA | NA | TRBV28 | TGTGCCAGCAGTGCCTCAAATAATCATTTCAACGAGCAGTACTTC | CASSASNNHFNEQYF
TRBJ2-1 | NA | NA | TRBV28 | TGTGCCAGCAGTCCAGCGGTAAGCTCCTACAATGAGCAGTTCTTC | CASSPAVSSYNEQFF
TRBJ2-1 | NA | NA | TRBV25-1 | TGTGCCAGCAGCGGGAGCTCCTACAATGAGCAGTTCTTC | CASSGSSYNEQFF
TRBJ1-2 | NA | NA | TRBV4-3 | TGCGCCAGCAGCCAAGAAGTAGGGGATAATGGCTACACCTTC | CASSQEVGDNGYTF
TRBJ2-2 | NA | NA | TRBV18 | TGTGCCAGCTGGGGTAACACCGGGGAGCTGTTTTTT | CASWGNTGELFF
TRBJ2-5 | NA | TRBD1 | TRBV19 | TGTGCCAGTAGTAACGGAGGCAGGGGGCGTCAGAGGGAGACCCAGTACTTC | CASSNGGRGRQRETQYF
TRBJ2-3 | NA | TRBD1 | TRBV10-3 | TGTGCCATCAGTGAGTCTGGACAGGCTACCGGAGGTACGCAGTATTTT | CAISESGQATGGTQYF
TRBJ1-1 | NA | TRBD1 | TRBV29-1 | TGCAGCGCTCGGGACAGACAGAACACTGAAGCTTTCTTT | CSARDRQNTEAFF
TRBJ1-2 | NA | TRBD1 | TRBV7-9 | TGTGCCAGCAGCCCGACAGGGGTCTATGGCTACACCTTC | CASSPTGVYGYTF
TRBJ2-3 | NA | NA | TRBV6-4 | TGTGCCAGCAGTGACTCGGGAGAGACAGATACGCAGTATTTT | CASSDSGETDTQYF
TRBJ1-5 | NA | NA | TRBV28 | TGTGCCAGCAGTAACCCAGGGGCGCGAAATCAGCCCCAGCATTTT | CASSNPGARNQPQHF
TRBJ1-1 | NA | NA | TRBV7-8 | TGTGCCAGCAGCTTAGTTATGAGGGCAGAAGCTTTCTTT | CASSLVMRAEAFF
TRBJ2-1 | NA | NA | TRBV2 | TGTGCCAGCAGTGAAAAACAGTATCTTATCAATGAGCAGTTCTTC | CASSEKQYLINEQFF
TRBJ1-1 | NA | NA | TRBV2 | TGTGCCAGCAGGGGACCAGGGGAGCACACTGAAGCTTTCTTT | CASRGPGEHTEAFF
TRBJ1-1 | NA | NA | TRBV27 | TGTGCCAGCAGTTTACATGGGCAGGTTGAAGCTTTCTTT | CASSLHGQVEAFF
TRBJ1-1 | NA | NA | TRBV5-1 | TGCGCCAGCAGCTTAGGGCAGGAGAACACTGAAGCTTTCTTT | CASSLGQENTEAFF
TRBJ2-7 | NA | NA | TRBV29-1 | TGCAGCGTTGTTGGGGCAGGCGGGATATCCGAGCAGTACTTC | CSVVGAGGISEQYF
TRBJ1-1 | NA | NA | TRBV4-2 | TGTGCCAGCAGCCAATCTCTTCTTTCTGTCACCCACACTGAAGCTTTCTTT | CASSQSLLSVTHTEAFF
TRBJ2-1 | NA | TRBD2 | TRBV6-5 | TGTGCCAGCAGTTACTGGGGAGCGGGAGGGGAGAATGAGCAGTTCTTC | CASSYWGAGGENEQFF
TRBJ2-1 | NA | TRBD2 | TRBV4-2 | TGTGCCAGCAGCCATCCCGGGACTAGCGGGGGGGGTGAGCAGTTCTTC | CASSHPGTSGGGEQFF
TRBJ1-2 | NA | TRBD1 | TRBV28 | TGTGCCAGCAGTTCCCCGGGACAGGGTTATGGCTACACCTTC | CASSSPGQGYGYTF
TRBJ2-1 | NA | TRBD2 | TRBV6-1 | TGTGCCAGCACTGTACTAGCGGGACCTTGGAATGAGCAGTTCTTC | CASTVLAGPWNEQFF
TRBJ2-3 | NA | TRBD1 | TRBV23-1 | TGCGCCAGCAGTCCTCGGACAGGGATCACAGATACGCAGTATTTT | CASSPRTGITDTQYF
TRBJ2-4 | NA | NA | TRBV18 | TGTGCCAGCTCACCACGGGGCGGTCAAGCCAAAAACATTCAGTACTTC | CASSPRGGQAKNIQYF
TRBJ2-1 | NA | TRBD2 | TRBV27 | TGTGCCAGCAGTGCCCCTTACGGCGGGAGGCTTAATGAGCAGTTCTTC | CASSAPYGGRLNEQFF
TRBJ1-6 | NA | NA | TRBV2 | TGTGCCAGCAGTTTTAGGGGTCGGGAGGATTCACCCCTCCACTTT | CASSFRGREDSPLHF
TRBJ2-6 | NA | NA | TRBV30 | TGTGCCTCCCGAACCTCTGGGGCCAACGTCCTGACTTTC | CASRTSGANVLTF
TRBJ1-1 | NA | NA | TRBV28 | TGTGCCAGCAGTTATAGTGGGGGGCTGAGCACTGAAGCTTTCTTT | CASSYSGGLSTEAFF
TRBJ1-2 | once | NA | TRBV5-1 | TGCGCCAGCAGCTTGGGGGGAAACGGCTACACCTTC | CASSLGGNGYTF
TRBJ2-1 | NA | NA | TRBV6-6 | TGTGCCAGCAGCCTGAATCCCTACAATGAGCAGTTCTTC | CASSLNPYNEQFF
TRBJ2-7 | NA | NA | TRBV6-1 | TGTGCCAGCAGTGAAGGCACCTCCTACGAGCAGTACTTC | CASSEGTSYEQYF
TRBJ2-1 | NA | NA | TRBV7-2 | TGTGCCAGCAGCTTAGGGCAGGGGTTCTACAATGAGCAGTTCTTC | CASSLGQGFYNEQFF
TRBJ1-2 | NA | NA | TRBV30 | TGTGCCTGGAGTACAGGGAGGATCTATGGCTACACCTTC | CAWSTGRIYGYTF
TRBJ1-1 | NA | TRBD1 | TRBV30 | TGCGCCTCTACCGGGACAGACCTTGAAGCTTTCTTT | CASTGTDLEAFF
TRBJ2-7 | NA | NA | TRBV11-3 | TGTGCCAGCAGCGCCCTTCCCTCCAGCAACGAGCAGTACTTC | CASSALPSSNEQYF
TRBJ1-1 | NA | TRBD1 | TRBV7-9 | TGTGCCAGCAACCCTACCCGATCAGGGGGTGACACTGAAGCTTTCTTT | CASNPTRSGGDTEAFF
TRBJ1-1 | NA | TRBD1 | TRBV4-1 | TGCGCCAGCGCCCGGGACAGGGGCCCGAACACTGAAGCTTTCTTT | CASARDRGPNTEAFF